The clone carrying this T cell receptor beta chain has just one count. Methods used by the authors: Filtering was not the same, since immunoSEQ gave junction-only sequences without quality scores. Measured with immunoSEQ multiplex PCR; TCRdb has only the in-frame clones, and not every one. V, J and clone size derive from that table, while D and trimming were established from the DNA sequence. Among roughly 720,000 clones, less than 95% were seen once, and the ten largest hold 30% to 40%. This specimen comes from a study of shared clonotypes between healthy human individuals. On the study more broadly: CD4 naive cells filled three plates per donor, CD4 memory three, CD8 naive two and CD8 memory one.

Germline V gives CDR1 GTSNPN, CDR2 SVGIG (reference sequence). The CDR3 spans 15 residues. Trimming removed 1 base at V and 3 bases at J, with 10 bases between. The TCR was taken from a man aged 18-30 years in good health. Some clones in this sample may be carry-over from other donors' samples. The sequencing sample was made of memory CD8+ T cells from PBMCs. Sample subset: CD45RO+ cells pooled with CCR7-negative TemRA cells. The chain carries TRBV30 and TRBJ1-6; no clear D gene. The CDR3 reads CAWSEGRNYNSPLHF. The CDR3 DNA reads TGTGCCTGGAGTGAAGGGAGGAACTATAATTCACCCCTCCACTTT.